These 16 T cell receptor beta chains were sequenced from one sample in a study of blood T cell repertoires in COVID-19. Produced via immunoSEQ multiplex PCR; TCRdb's table is partial and in-frame only. Found here are over 200,000 clones, about 90% of them singletons; the top ten hold 1.9%. The sequencing input was peripheral blood. These receptor sequences come from a man aged 35-49 years with active or convalescent COVID-19.

The J gene is TRBJ2-7, the V gene TRBV28; 8 bases are shared with TRBD1. The trim removed 2 bases at V and 1 base at J, leaving 1 base unmatched. CDR1 MDHEN and CDR2 SYDVKM come from the germline V gene. The CDR3 spans 14 residues. The CDR3 loop reads CASSLGTGSYEQYF. The CDR3 DNA reads as TGTGCCAGCAGTTTAGGGACAGGATCCTACGAGCAGTACTTC.

This clone was detected a few times. The chain employs TRBV18 and TRBJ2-7; possible D gene TRBD2, 6 bases. Trimming cost V 2 bases and J 3 bases, with 11 bases left between them. The V gene's germline CDR1 is KGHSH and CDR2 LQKENI. This CDR3 has 14 residues. CDR3 in amino acids: CASSPTGRDYEQYF. The CDR3 region has the DNA TGTGCCAGCTCACCAACGGGGCGGGACTACGAGCAGTACTTC.

The chain uses TRBV11-2 and TRBJ2-5, with 8 bases that match TRBD2. This CDR3 is 15 amino acids long. From germline, CDR1 is SGHAT and CDR2 FQNNGV. Trimming took 5 bases from V and 4 from J; bases not matched to a gene: 9. This CDR3 reads CASSPWREEGETQYF. CDR3 nucleotide sequence: TGTGCCAGCAGCCCCTGGCGGGAGGAAGGAGAGACCCAGTACTTC.

This rearrangement joins TRBV19 to TRBJ2-2; TRBD1 matches 10 bases. This CDR3 comprises 17 residues. The J segment lost 4 bases and the V segment lost 5 bases, leaving 10 bases of the junction unmatched. Germline CDR1 reads LNHDA; CDR2 reads SQIVND (reference sequence). This CDR3 is CASSATGTGALTGELFF. In DNA form, the CDR3 reads TGTGCCAGTAGTGCCACCGGGACAGGGGCCCTCACCGGGGAGCTGTTTTTT. Complete variable domain (other parts from reference TRBV19 and TRBJ2-2): DGGITQSPKYLFRKEGQNVTLSCEQNLNHDAMYWYRQDPGQGLRLIYYSQIVNDFQKGDIAEGYSVSREKKESFPLTVTSAQKNPTAFYLCASSATGTGALTGELFFGEGSRLTVL.

The chain employs TRBV5-4 and TRBJ1-1; possibly TRBD1 for D (6 bases). In germline, CDR1 is SGHNT, CDR2 YYREEE (reference sequence). The CDR3 is 14 residues long. Deletions cut 0 bases from V and 1 base from J, with 7 bases between. The CDR3 DNA reads as TGTGCCAGCAGCTTGGAGACAGGGAACACTGAAGCTTTCTTT. This sequence encodes CASSLETGNTEAFF. Combining the CDR3 with reference TRBV5-4 and TRBJ1-1 gives the whole variable domain ETGVTQSPTHLIKTRGQQVTLRCSSQSGHNTVSWYQQALGQGPQFIFQYYREEENGRGNFPPRFSGLQFPNYSSELNVNALELDDSALYLCASSLETGNTEAFFGQGTRLTVV.

The chain recombines TRBV5-1 with TRBJ2-3, with 10 positions matching TRBD2. The CDR3 runs 17 residues. In germline, CDR1 is SGHRS, CDR2 YFSETQ. The trim removed 4 bases at V and 5 bases at J, leaving 13 bases unmatched. The CDR3 protein is CASSRGVAGGVRDTQYF. In DNA form, the CDR3 reads TGCGCCAGCAGCCGGGGAGTAGCGGGGGGCGTGCGAGATACGCAGTATTTT.

The chain recombines TRBV12-5 with TRBJ1-1, with D unresolved. Germline CDR1 and CDR2: LGHNT and FRNRAP. The CDR3 loop spans 16 amino acids. V was clipped by 6 bases and J by 4 bases, with 21 bases between them. This CDR3 is CASGRQESAWSTEAFF. CDR3 in DNA: TGTGCTAGTGGCCGCCAAGAAAGTGCGTGGAGCACTGAAGCTTTCTTT. Full variable domain (rest looked up from reference TRBV12-5 and TRBJ1-1): DARVTQTPRHKVTEMGQEVTMRCQPILGHNTVFWYRQTMMQGLELLAYFRNRAPLDDSGMPKDRFSAEMPDATLATLKIQPSEPRDSAVYFCASGRQESAWSTEAFFGQGTRLTVV.

The chain couples TRBV11-2 to TRBJ2-1; D not resolved. Germline lookup yields CDR1 SGHAT and CDR2 FQNNGV. The CDR3 has 16 residues. Trimming left V 1 base short and J 0 bases short, with 10 bases between. The CDR3 here is CASSLGAESSYNEQFF. Here the CDR3 DNA reads TGTGCCAGCAGCTTAGGCGCGGAGAGCTCCTACAATGAGCAGTTCTTC.

This rearrangement joins TRBV21-1 to TRBJ1-5; the DNA was not compared with TRBD1, the D call given in the table. TRBV21-1 is marked as a pseudogene. This CDR3 contains 18 residues. CDR3 region: CASSALGQGAIGNQPQHF. The CDR3 nucleotides are TGTGCCAGCAGCGCCTTGGGACAGGGGGCGATTGGGAATCAGCCCCAGCATTTT.

The V call is TRBV5-6, the J call TRBJ1-4, with TRBD1 identical over 7 bases. Germline CDR1 reads SGHDT; CDR2 reads YYEEEE. The CDR3 runs to 16 residues. V lost 4 bases and J lost 5; bases outside the gene matches: 11. CDR3 DNA sequence: TGTGCCAGCAGCCCCGGATCGGGGACAGTAAATGAAAAACTGTTTTTT. It encodes CASSPGSGTVNEKLFF.

The chain has TRBV29-1 and TRBJ2-3; 9 positions match TRBD1. Trimming took 5 bases from V and 6 from J; bases not matched to a gene: 9. Germline CDR1 reads SQVTM; CDR2 reads ANQGSEA. CDR3 length: 14 amino acids. CDR3 DNA: TGCAGCGTTTTTACAGGGGGCGCATGGGATACGCAGTATTTT. As protein: CSVFTGGAWDTQYF.

V usage is TRBV12-5 and J usage is TRBJ1-2; 11 nucleotides line up with TRBD1. The CDR3 sequence is 16 residues long. Trimming at V came to 3 bases and at J to 4 bases, leaving 7 bases not matched to a gene. Germline loops: CDR1 LGHNT, CDR2 FRNRAP. CDR3 residues: CASGFGTGGLFYGYTF. The CDR3 DNA is TGTGCTAGTGGTTTCGGGACAGGGGGACTATTCTATGGCTACACCTTC.

V and J are TRBV24-1 and TRBJ2-2; TRBD1 agrees at 9 bases. This CDR3 region has 15 residues. Losses at the gene ends were 6 bases for V and 7 bases for J; bases not matched to a gene: 8. Germline-derived CDR1 and CDR2 are KGHDR and SFDVKD. The CDR3 region is CATSRGQGDGGELFF. DNA for the CDR3: TGTGCCACCAGTAGGGGACAGGGCGATGGCGGGGAGCTGTTTTTT.

V usage is TRBV19 and J usage is TRBJ1-1; 7 nucleotides agree with TRBD1. The CDR3 has 15 residues. Germline trimming cut 4 bases from V and 5 bases from J; bases unmatched to any gene: 10. In germline, CDR1 is LNHDA, CDR2 SQIVND (reference sequence). For the CDR3, the DNA is TGTGCCAGTAGTACGCCCCCAGGGGGTAATACTGAAGCTTTCTTT. Translating gives CASSTPPGGNTEAFF.

This chain links TRBV20-1 with TRBJ1-1; no clear D gene. Germline V gives CDR1 DFQATT, CDR2 SNEGSKA (reference sequence). V lost 7 bases to trimming and J lost 8 bases, with 14 bases between them. This CDR3 spans 11 amino acids. The CDR3 nucleotides read TGCAGTGGGCGGCACTCGAGGGAAGCTTTCTTT. Translation: CSGRHSREAFF.

The chain joins TRBV5-1 to TRBJ2-3; TRBD1 is a possible D gene (6 bases). Germline V lookup: CDR1 SGHRS, CDR2 YFSETQ. The CDR3 contains 14 residues. The V and J ends lost 1 base and 5 bases respectively, with 11 bases between them. The DNA of the CDR3 is TGCGCCAGCAGCTTGCACAGGGCTGGAGATACGCAGTATTTT. Amino acids: CASSLHRAGDTQYF.